A single T cell receptor (beta chain) is shown here with its context. The antigen is not known. This record belongs to a study of a mutant IDH1 vaccine in newly diagnosed glioma. Turning to the study itself: It was at week 35 that visit V12 occurred, and at week 47 that visit V13 did.

TCRdb's copy holds only in-frame clones and misses some; the assay was immunoSEQ multiplex PCR. Seen here are about 60,000 clones, around four fifths observed once, and the top ten hold 3.5% to 4.5%. Looked up from germline, CDR1 is MNHEY and CDR2 is SVGAGI. There are 16 residues in the CDR3. V shed 2 bases, J shed 7 bases, and the junction held 9 bases outside the gene matches. Time point denoted: week 35, safety follow-up. The vaccine gave 300 ug of a 20-mer mutant IDH1 peptide subcutaneously per dose. The source material was PBMCs, sampled from a glioma patient whose treatment included an IDH1 peptide vaccine. This TCR was recovered from a man younger than 45 with glioma. This chain connects TRBV6-5 to TRBJ2-1, with 9 bases that match TRBD1. Here the CDR3 reads CASSYKPGQGSNEQFF. For the CDR3, the DNA is TGTGCCAGCAGTTACAAACCGGGACAGGGATCGAATGAGCAGTTCTTC.